The TCR beta chain under discussion was sequenced for a study of blood T cell repertoires in COVID-19. The data were produced by immunoSEQ multiplex PCR, yet TCRdb's version contains in-frame clones alone and is incomplete. The sample has about 99,000 clones; around 90% are singletons. The receptor was derived from a human donor in a cohort sampled during active COVID-19. Sequenced material: peripheral blood.

CDR3: CASSLWRETGRGTEAFF. In nucleotides, the CDR3 is TGTGCCAGCAGTTTATGGCGAGAGACAGGGCGGGGTACTGAAGCTTTCTTT. The rearrangement links TRBV28 to TRBJ1-1; 7 bases match TRBD1. This CDR3 spans 17 amino acids. The V gene's germline CDR1 is MDHEN and CDR2 SYDVKM. The V and J ends lost 0 bases and 5 bases, in that order; junction bases with no gene match: 12.